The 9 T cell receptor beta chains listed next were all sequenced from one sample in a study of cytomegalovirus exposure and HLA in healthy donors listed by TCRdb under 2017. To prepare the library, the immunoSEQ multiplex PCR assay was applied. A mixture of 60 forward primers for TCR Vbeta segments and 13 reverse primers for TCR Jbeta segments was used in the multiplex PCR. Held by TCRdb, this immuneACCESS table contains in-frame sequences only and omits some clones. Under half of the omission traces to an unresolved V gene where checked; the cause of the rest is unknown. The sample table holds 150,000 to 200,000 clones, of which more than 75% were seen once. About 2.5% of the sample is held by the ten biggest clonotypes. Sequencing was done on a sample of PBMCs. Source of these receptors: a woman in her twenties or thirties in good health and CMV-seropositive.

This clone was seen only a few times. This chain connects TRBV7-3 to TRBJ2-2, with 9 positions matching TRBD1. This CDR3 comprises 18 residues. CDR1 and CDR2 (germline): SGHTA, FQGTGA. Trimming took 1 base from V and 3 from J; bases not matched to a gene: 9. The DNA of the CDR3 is TGTGCCAGCAGCTTAATGTTTTCCGGGACAGGGTACACCGGGGAGCTGTTTTTT. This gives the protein CASSLMFSGTGYTGELFF. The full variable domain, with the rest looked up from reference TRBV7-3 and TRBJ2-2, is GAGVSQTPSNKVTEKGKYVELRCDPISGHTALYWYRQSLGQGPEFLIYFQGTGAADDSGLPNDRFFAVRPEGSVSTLKIQRTERGDSAVYLCASSLMFSGTGYTGELFFGEGSRLTVL.

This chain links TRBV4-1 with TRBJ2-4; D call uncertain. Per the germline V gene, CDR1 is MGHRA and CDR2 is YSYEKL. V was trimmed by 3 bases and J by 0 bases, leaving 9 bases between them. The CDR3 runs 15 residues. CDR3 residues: CASSQHIIAKNIQYF. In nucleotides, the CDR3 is TGCGCCAGCAGCCAGCACATAATAGCCAAAAACATTCAGTACTTC.

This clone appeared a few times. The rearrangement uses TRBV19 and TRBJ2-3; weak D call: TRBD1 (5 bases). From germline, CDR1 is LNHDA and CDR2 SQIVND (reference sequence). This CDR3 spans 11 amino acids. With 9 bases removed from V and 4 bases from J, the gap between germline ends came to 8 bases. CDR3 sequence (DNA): TGTGCCAGGGACAAGCCAGATACGCAGTATTTT. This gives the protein CARDKPDTQYF.

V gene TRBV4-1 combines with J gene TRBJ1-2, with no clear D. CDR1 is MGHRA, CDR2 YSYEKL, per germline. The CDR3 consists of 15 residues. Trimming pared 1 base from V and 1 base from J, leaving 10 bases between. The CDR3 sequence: CASSQARAYNYGYTF. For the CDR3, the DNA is TGCGCCAGCAGCCAAGCTCGAGCCTATAACTATGGCTACACCTTC.

This CDR3 reads CASSAGTNPYEQYF. The CDR3 region has the DNA TGTGCCAGCAGTGCCGGGACAAACCCCTACGAGCAGTACTTC. The chain recombines TRBV28 with TRBJ2-7, with D maybe TRBD1 (6 bases). Trimming stripped 5 bases from V and 2 bases from J, with 13 bases between. This CDR3 comprises 14 residues. Per the germline V gene, CDR1 is MDHEN and CDR2 is SYDVKM.

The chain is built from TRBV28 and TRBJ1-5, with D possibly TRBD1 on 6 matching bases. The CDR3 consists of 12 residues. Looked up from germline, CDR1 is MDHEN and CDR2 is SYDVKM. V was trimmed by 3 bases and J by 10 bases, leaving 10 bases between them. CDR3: CASSLVRGPQHF. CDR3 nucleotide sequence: TGTGCCAGCAGTTTGGTCAGGGGACCCCAGCATTTT.

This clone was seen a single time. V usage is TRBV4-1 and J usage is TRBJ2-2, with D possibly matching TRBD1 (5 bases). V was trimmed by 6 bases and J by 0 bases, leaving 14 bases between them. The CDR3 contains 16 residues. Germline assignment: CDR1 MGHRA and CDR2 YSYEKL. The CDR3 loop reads CASRQGWSPNTGELFF. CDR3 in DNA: TGCGCCAGCAGGCAGGGCTGGTCCCCGAACACCGGGGAGCTGTTTTTT.

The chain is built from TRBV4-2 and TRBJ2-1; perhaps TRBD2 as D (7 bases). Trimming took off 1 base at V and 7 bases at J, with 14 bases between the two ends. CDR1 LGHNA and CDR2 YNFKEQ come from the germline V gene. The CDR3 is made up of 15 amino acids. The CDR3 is CASSQGGGQGNEQFF. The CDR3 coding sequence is TGTGCCAGCAGCCAAGGGGGGGGCCAGGGGAATGAGCAGTTCTTC.

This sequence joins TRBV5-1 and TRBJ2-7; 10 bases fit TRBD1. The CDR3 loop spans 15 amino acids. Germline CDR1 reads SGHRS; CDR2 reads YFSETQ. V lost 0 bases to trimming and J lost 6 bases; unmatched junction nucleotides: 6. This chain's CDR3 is CASSLVFGQGGEQYF. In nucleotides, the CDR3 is TGCGCCAGCAGCTTGGTCTTCGGACAGGGGGGCGAGCAGTACTTC. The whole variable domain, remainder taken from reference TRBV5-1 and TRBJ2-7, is KAGVTQTPRYLIKTRGQQVTLSCSPISGHRSVSWYQQTPGQGLQFLFEYFSETQRNKGNFPGRFSGRQFSNSRSEMNVSTLELGDSALYLCASSLVFGQGGEQYFGPGTRLTVT.